The 29 T cell receptor beta chains presented below share a single source sample, sequenced in a study of blood T cell repertoires in COVID-19. TCRdb's table, derived via immunoSEQ multiplex PCR, lists solely in-frame clones and lacks some. The table lists roughly 130,000 clones, around three quarters of them singletons, with roughly 16% in the top ten. The sequencing sample was made of peripheral blood. The receptors here all came from a man between 60 and 75 years old with active or convalescent COVID-19.

This clone has a handful of counts. The V gene is TRBV2, the J gene TRBJ2-2; possibly TRBD2 for D (5 bases). The CDR3 is 13 residues long. V lost 3 bases and J 7 bases, leaving 9 bases between the germline ends. Per germline, CDR1 SNHLY and CDR2 FYNNEI. The CDR3, as DNA: TGTGCCAGCAGTGAGAGGGAATACGGGGAGCTGTTTTTT. It specifies CASSEREYGELFF.

This clone was picked up a small number of times. The rearrangement joins TRBV27 to TRBJ2-2; the match to TRBD2 covers 8 bases. The CDR3 covers 17 residues. CDR1 is MNHEY, CDR2 SMNVEV, per germline (reference sequence). V lost 6 bases and J lost 5; bases outside the gene matches: 14. CDR3: CASRIRSGSRETGELFF. Written as DNA, the CDR3 is TGTGCCAGCAGAATCCGGAGCGGGAGTCGAGAGACCGGGGAGCTGTTTTTT.

This sequence joins TRBV11-2 and TRBJ2-7, with 16 bases fitting TRBD2. V shed 5 bases and J 7 bases; nucleotides not matched to a gene: 2. The CDR3 spans 14 residues. The germline gives CDR1 SGHAT, CDR2 FQNNGV. The CDR3 sequence is CASSLGLAGGEQYF. DNA for the CDR3: TGTGCCAGCAGCCTGGGACTAGCGGGAGGGGAGCAGTACTTC.

This clone came up once. The chain is built from TRBV30 and TRBJ1-2; D remains ambiguous. V was trimmed by 3 bases and J by 8 bases, leaving 19 bases between them. This CDR3 comprises 14 residues. CDR1 is GTSNPN, CDR2 SVGIG, per germline (reference sequence). The CDR3 loop is CAWSPKRAFKGYTF. Here the CDR3 DNA reads TGTGCCTGGAGCCCTAAGCGGGCATTCAAGGGCTACACCTTC. The full variable domain, in which reference TRBV30 and TRBJ1-2 provide the parts outside the CDR3, is SQTIHQWPATLVQPVGSPLSLECTVEGTSNPNLYWYRQAAGRGLQLLFYSVGIGQISSEVPQNLSASRPQDRQFILSSKKLLLSDSGFYLCAWSPKRAFKGYTFGSGTRLTVV.

Turning to this clone: Other DNA sequences within the sample encode an identical CDR3. J is TRBJ1-1 and V is TRBV2; 7 bases are a match to TRBD1. Trimming at V came to 6 bases and at J to 0 bases, leaving 1 base not matched to a gene. CDR1 is SNHLY, CDR2 FYNNEI, per germline. The CDR3 has 13 residues. In DNA, the CDR3 is TGTGCCAGCAGGGGACAGCTGAACACTGAAGCTTTCTTT. Translation gives CASRGQLNTEAFF. The whole variable domain, remainder taken from reference TRBV2 and TRBJ1-1, is EPEVTQTPSHQVTQMGQEVILRCVPISNHLYFYWYRQILGQKVEFLVSFYNNEISEKSEIFDDQFSVERPDGSNFTLKIRSTKLEDSAMYFCASRGQLNTEAFFGQGTRLTVV.

This sequence joins TRBV27 and TRBJ2-1; 7 bases align to TRBD2. Germline CDR1 and CDR2: MNHEY and SMNVEV (reference sequence). This CDR3 comprises 15 residues. V was pared by 4 bases and J by 8 bases, with 11 bases of the junction left unmatched. The CDR3 DNA reads as TGTGCCAGCAGTTCTCTAGCGGACCGTTCCGATGAGCAGTTCTTC. Amino acids: CASSSLADRSDEQFF.

The chain uses TRBV7-9 and TRBJ2-1, with 8 bases matching TRBD2. This CDR3 spans 15 amino acids. CDR1 is SEHNR, CDR2 FQNEAQ, per germline (reference sequence). The trim removed 5 bases at V and 7 bases at J, leaving 10 bases unmatched. The CDR3 region is CASSPPGLGGNEQFF. CDR3 DNA sequence: TGTGCCAGCAGCCCGCCGGGACTAGGGGGTAATGAGCAGTTCTTC.

This clone was observed a few times. V usage is TRBV3-1 (or the pseudogene TRBV3-2) and J usage is TRBJ1-2, with 8 bases aligning to TRBD1. V lost 0 bases to trimming and J lost 4 bases; unmatched junction nucleotides: 4. CDR3 length equals 15 residues. CDR1 is LGHDT, CDR2 YNNKEL, per germline (reference sequence). The CDR3, as DNA: TGTGCCAGCAGCCAAGATACAGGGGGGATCTATGGCTACACCTTC. Translated, it gives CASSQDTGGIYGYTF.

V is TRBV6-6 and J is TRBJ1-1, with D perhaps TRBD1 (5 bases). The CDR3 spans 13 residues. V was clipped by 7 bases and J by 1 base, with 10 bases between them. Germline values: CDR1 MNHNY, CDR2 SVGAGI (reference sequence). This chain's CDR3 is CASTPGGNTEAFF. CDR3 coding DNA: TGTGCCAGCACTCCGGGGGGGAACACTGAAGCTTTCTTT.

The chain couples TRBV6-2 or TRBV6-3 to TRBJ2-5; 12 positions match TRBD1. This CDR3 spans 17 amino acids. Trimming cost V 0 bases and J 4 bases; bases outside gene matches: 6. The V gene's germline CDR1 is MNHEY and CDR2 SVGEGT. The CDR3, as DNA: TGTGCCAGCAGTTACTCGACGCGGGACAGGGGGCGAGAGACCCAGTACTTC. Translation: CASSYSTRDRGRETQYF.

The V call is TRBV24-1, the J call TRBJ2-4; a weak D match, TRBD2 (5 bases). The CDR3 runs to 13 residues. The V gene's germline CDR1 is KGHDR and CDR2 SFDVKD. Trimming shortened V by 6 bases and J by 7 bases, and 12 bases separated the two germline ends. The CDR3 region is CATSSEEWNIQYF. CDR3 sequence (DNA): TGTGCCACCAGTTCGGAGGAATGGAACATTCAGTACTTC.

This clone was seen a few times. This rearrangement joins TRBV27 to TRBJ2-1; tentative D call: TRBD2 (6 bases). The CDR3 runs 15 residues. V gave up 6 bases and J gave up 0 bases, with 12 bases separating them. Germline CDR1 is MNHEY and CDR2 is SMNVEV (reference sequence). This chain's CDR3 is CASSSVGSSYNEQFF. DNA of the CDR3: TGTGCCAGCAGCTCCGTCGGGAGCTCCTACAATGAGCAGTTCTTC.

This rearrangement joins TRBV10-1 to TRBJ2-2; 13 bases align to TRBD2. V trimming: 7 bases; J trimming: 7 bases; junction bases outside the gene matches: 9. The CDR3 is 16 residues long. The germline V gene has CDR1 WNHNN and CDR2 SYGVQD (reference sequence). CDR3 bases: TGCGCCAGCAAGGTCGGACTAGCGGGAGAGTACGGGGAGCTGTTTTTT. Protein: CASKVGLAGEYGELFF.

This clone was recorded a few times. This chain uses TRBV7-8 with TRBJ2-3; 12 bases fit TRBD2. V was clipped by 5 bases and J by 2 bases; unmatched bases: 5. Germline assignment: CDR1 SGHVS and CDR2 FQNEAQ. This CDR3 region has 16 residues. The CDR3 DNA sequence: TGTGCCAGCAGCCACAGACTAGCGGGAGTCACAGATACGCAGTATTTT. The encoded protein is CASSHRLAGVTDTQYF.

The V call is TRBV19, the J call TRBJ2-1, with 7 bases matching TRBD2. J was trimmed by 9 bases and V by 3 bases; bases with no gene match: 14. The CDR3 has 16 residues. CDR1 is LNHDA and CDR2 is SQIVND in the germline V gene (reference sequence). The CDR3 region has the DNA TGTGCCAGTAGTATCTCCCTAGCGGATCGGAGGGGTGAGCAGTTCTTC. Protein: CASSISLADRRGEQFF.

Here the CDR3 reads CASSSGQGPYNEQFF. DNA for the CDR3: TGTGCCAGCAGTTCGGGACAGGGCCCCTACAATGAGCAGTTCTTC. The J gene is TRBJ2-1, the V gene TRBV28; TRBD1 aligns across 9 bases. From germline, CDR1 is MDHEN and CDR2 SYDVKM. V lost 4 bases and J lost 2; bases outside the gene matches: 3. The CDR3 is 15 amino acids.

The rearrangement joins TRBV19 to TRBJ2-1, with 14 bases aligning to TRBD2. The germline V gene has CDR1 LNHDA and CDR2 SQIVND (reference sequence). This CDR3 region has 17 residues. The V gene end was trimmed by 0 bases and the J gene end by 9 bases; junction bases not matched to a gene: 7. The CDR3 region has the DNA TGTGCCAGTAGTATAGATTTGGTGGGACTAGCGGGAGTTGAGCAGTTCTTC. Translation: CASSIDLVGLAGVEQFF.

The genes are TRBV4-2 and TRBJ2-7; 7 nucleotides agree with TRBD1. CDR1 and CDR2 (germline): LGHNA, YNFKEQ. The CDR3 length is 16 residues. Trimming took 0 bases from V and 1 from J; bases not matched to a gene: 6. The CDR3 DNA reads TGTGCCAGCAGCCAAGATGAGGGGGCAGGGTCCTACGAGCAGTACTTC. Its translation: CASSQDEGAGSYEQYF.

The V call is TRBV28, the J call TRBJ1-4; D might be TRBD1 (6 bases). V shed 5 bases and J shed 7 bases, with 11 bases lying between them. CDR1 MDHEN and CDR2 SYDVKM come from the germline V gene. The CDR3 sequence is 13 residues long. The CDR3 loop reads CASSLGGGEKLFF. The CDR3, as DNA: TGTGCCAGCAGTCTAGGGGGGGGTGAAAAACTGTTTTTT.

This clone has just one count. The CDR3 region has the DNA TGTGCCAGCAGCCAAACGACTGGACTGGGGGGCGAGCAGTACTTC. This sequence encodes CASSQTTGLGGEQYF. The chain is built from TRBV16 and TRBJ2-7, with a tentative D call TRBD2 (6 bases). Trimming removed 2 bases at V and 6 bases at J, with 17 bases between. Germline V gene sequence: CDR1 KGHSY, CDR2 FQNENV. There are 15 residues in the CDR3. Full variable domain (outside the CDR3, taken from reference TRBV16 and TRBJ2-7): GEEVAQTPKHLVRGEGQKAKLYCAPIKGHSYVFWYQQVLKNEFKFLISFQNENVFDETGMPKERFSAKCLPNSPCSLEIQATKLEDSAVYFCASSQTTGLGGEQYFGPGTRLTVT.

V and J are TRBV2 and TRBJ2-1; 15 bases agree with TRBD2. The length of the CDR3 is 14 residues. Germline loops: CDR1 SNHLY, CDR2 FYNNEI. J gave up 16 bases and V 6 bases, and 10 bases lay outside the gene matches. CDR3 residues: CASRLPGLAGGNFF. CDR3 nucleotides: TGTGCCAGCAGATTACCGGGACTAGCGGGAGGAAATTTCTTC.

This chain uses TRBV20-1 with TRBJ1-5, with 9 bases fitting TRBD1. The CDR3 is 15 residues long. V lost 3 bases to trimming and J lost 3 bases; unmatched junction nucleotides: 6. Germline assignment: CDR1 DFQATT and CDR2 SNEGSKA (reference sequence). CDR3 residues: CSASTGTGINQPQHF. DNA of the CDR3: TGCAGTGCTAGTACCGGGACAGGGATCAATCAGCCCCAGCATTTT.

V usage is TRBV6-5 and J usage is TRBJ1-2; the D is unclear. CDR3 length equals 14 residues. Looked up from germline, CDR1 is MNHEY and CDR2 is SVGAGI. The V gene lost 2 bases and the J gene lost 5 bases, with 12 bases spanning the gap. The CDR3 nucleotides are TGTGCCAGCAGTTACGACGGGGTTGTTTATGGCTACACCTTC. This codes for CASSYDGVVYGYTF.

V gene TRBV10-2 combines with J gene TRBJ2-1; 9 nucleotides agree with TRBD2. The CDR3 spans 14 residues. V trimming: 4 bases; J trimming: 7 bases; junction bases outside the gene matches: 5. Germline CDR1 WSHSY, CDR2 SAAADI. The CDR3 bases are TGCGCCAGCAGTGGCGGGAGGGCCTGGAATGAGCAGTTCTTC. Its protein is CASSGGRAWNEQFF.

V is TRBV19 and J is TRBJ2-4; D gene unclear. Germline V gene data show CDR1 as LNHDA and CDR2 as SQIVND (reference sequence). The CDR3 sequence is 12 residues long. Trimming cost V 4 bases and J 12 bases, with 13 bases left between them. Here the CDR3 DNA reads TGTGCCAGTAGTACCTCCCCCTACGATCAGTACTTC. It codes for CASSTSPYDQYF.

The genes are TRBV18 and TRBJ2-2; TRBD2 might be the D (5 bases). CDR1 is KGHSH, CDR2 LQKENI, per germline. V was clipped by 3 bases and J by 7 bases, with 6 bases between them. The CDR3 spans 12 residues. The chain's CDR3 is CASSPGSGELFF. The CDR3 DNA reads as TGTGCCAGCTCACCGGGGAGCGGGGAGCTGTTTTTT.

The rearrangement joins TRBV5-1 to TRBJ2-2; TRBD2 matches at 7 bases. V shed 3 bases and J 5 bases; nucleotides not matched to a gene: 7. Per germline, CDR1 SGHRS and CDR2 YFSETQ. The CDR3 runs 15 residues. The CDR3 reads CASSSAGTGTGELFF. The CDR3 region has the DNA TGCGCCAGCAGCTCAGCGGGGACTGGGACCGGGGAGCTGTTTTTT.

This clone was picked up a small number of times. This chain connects TRBV7-7 to TRBJ2-1; 10 nucleotides align to TRBD2. The ends lost 0 bases at V and 8 bases at J; junction bases unmatched: 4. The germline gives CDR1 SSHAT, CDR2 FNYEAQ (reference sequence). The CDR3 contains 15 residues. The CDR3 bases are TGTGCCAGCAGCTTAGCCAGCGGGAGGGCCCATGAGCAGTTCTTC. It specifies CASSLASGRAHEQFF.

V usage is TRBV7-6 and J usage is TRBJ1-1, with 7 bases fitting TRBD1. J was trimmed by 0 bases and V by 5 bases; bases with no gene match: 6. The CDR3 sequence is 15 residues long. Germline V CDR1 and CDR2: SGHVS, FNYEAQ. The CDR3 region is CASSGGTVMNTEAFF. As DNA, the CDR3 is TGTGCCAGCAGCGGGGGGACAGTGATGAACACTGAAGCTTTCTTT.